The 4 T cell receptor beta chains below were found in one sample sequenced in a study of blood T cell repertoires in COVID-19. The data were produced by immunoSEQ multiplex PCR, yet TCRdb's version contains in-frame clones alone and is incomplete. The data contain over 130,000 clones, 77% of them seen just once; the ten biggest clones take up around 9.5%. Sample: peripheral blood. All receptors derive from a woman aged 50 to 60 with active or convalescent COVID-19.

This chain uses TRBV3-1 (or the pseudogene TRBV3-2) with TRBJ1-2; D is unclear. Germline assignment: CDR1 LGHDT and CDR2 YNNKEL (reference sequence). V shed 2 bases and J shed 7 bases, with 8 bases lying between them. This CDR3 region has 12 residues. The CDR3 DNA reads as TGTGCCAGCAGCCAAAGAGAGTCTGGCTACACCTTC. As protein: CASSQRESGYTF.

Written as DNA, the CDR3 is TGTGCCAGCGGCGAGGGACAGGGGAAGTTCTTC. Protein: CASGEGQGKFF. This chain joins TRBV6-5 and TRBJ2-1; 10 positions match TRBD1. V shed 8 bases and J 14 bases; nucleotides not matched to a gene: 6. Germline V gene lookup returns CDR1 MNHEY and CDR2 SVGAGI. The CDR3 covers 11 residues.

The V gene is TRBV19, the J gene TRBJ1-2, with 10 positions matching TRBD1. Trimming cost V 6 bases and J 9 bases; bases outside gene matches: 4. Germline lookup yields CDR1 LNHDA and CDR2 SQIVND (reference sequence). The CDR3 covers 12 residues. CDR3 in DNA: TGTGCCAGTAGCGACAGGGGGCAGCGCTACACCTTC. This translates into CASSDRGQRYTF.

This chain links TRBV28 with TRBJ1-2, with D maybe TRBD1 (6 bases). The V gene's germline CDR1 is MDHEN and CDR2 SYDVKM. V lost 2 bases, J lost 7 bases, and 14 bases lay in between. The CDR3 has 14 amino acids. The CDR3 is CASSLSERGTGYTF. The CDR3 nucleotides are TGTGCCAGCAGTTTAAGTGAAAGGGGGACTGGCTACACCTTC.